This T cell receptor beta chain was captured by sequencing in a study of PD-1 blockade in classical Hodgkin lymphoma. Broader study findings: Lower baseline TCR diversity was reported for newly diagnosed patients than for healthy donors.

TCRdb keeps only in-frame clones here, not all; method: immunoSEQ multiplex PCR. The sample consists of about 14,000 clones, about 80% of them appearing once. Each patient's relapse followed autologous stem cell transplantation, and brentuximab vedotin exposure varied. This clone appeared a single time. Its antigen is undetermined. Sequences were derived from peripheral blood mononuclear cells (PBMCs), sampled at baseline. The TCR was taken from a human donor with classical Hodgkin lymphoma.

This CDR3 reads CASSPRNRGLAEKLFF. As DNA, the CDR3 is TGTGCCAGCAGCCCACGTAACAGGGGGCTAGCTGAAAAACTGTTTTTT. This chain joins TRBV7-8 and TRBJ1-4, with 9 bases lining up with TRBD1. CDR1 is SGHVS, CDR2 FQNEAQ, per germline. V gave up 5 bases and J gave up 7 bases; unmatched junction bases: 11. There are 16 residues in the CDR3. Drawing the rest from reference TRBV7-8 and TRBJ1-4, the complete variable domain is GAGVSQSPRYKVAKRGQDVALRCDPISGHVSLFWYQQALGQGPEFLTYFQNEAQLDKSGLPSDRFFAERPEGSVSTLKIQRTQQEDSAVYLCASSPRNRGLAEKLFFGSGTQLSVL.